This passage covers 22 T cell receptor beta chains from one sample sequenced in a study of PD-1 blockade in classical Hodgkin lymphoma. Profiled with immunoSEQ multiplex PCR; TCRdb holds only in-frame clones, not every one. The table includes some 100,000 clones, roughly 92% detected once. Relapse was seen in all patients after autologous stem cell transplantation, and brentuximab vedotin exposure was variable. Source: peripheral blood mononuclear cells (PBMCs), taken at baseline. The receptors here all came from a human donor with classical Hodgkin lymphoma.

The chain joins TRBV30 to TRBJ2-7, with D maybe TRBD2 (5 bases). V was shortened by 2 bases and J by 0 bases, with 11 bases between the two germline ends. Per germline, CDR1 GTSNPN and CDR2 SVGIG (reference sequence). The length of the CDR3 is 14 residues. CDR3 in DNA: TGTGCCTGGAGTCTCATTCGGGACTCCTACGAGCAGTACTTC. Encoded protein: CAWSLIRDSYEQYF.

CDR3: CASSLGAGLNTEAFF. The CDR3 DNA follows: TGTGCCAGCAGCTTGGGTGCGGGGTTGAACACTGAAGCTTTCTTT. The chain employs TRBV5-8 and TRBJ1-1; D unclear. The germline V gene encodes CDR1 SGHTS and CDR2 YDEGEE. V lost 0 bases to trimming and J lost 0 bases, with 9 bases between them. The CDR3 has 15 residues.

J is TRBJ1-3 and V is TRBV6-5, with TRBD1 identical over 7 bases. Per germline, CDR1 MNHEY and CDR2 SVGAGI. This CDR3 spans 14 amino acids. After removal of 6 bases from V and 4 bases from J, the junction contained 6 bases not matched to a gene. The CDR3 DNA reads TGTGCCAGCAGCAAAACAGGGGACGGAAACACCATATATTTT. Translating it yields CASSKTGDGNTIYF.

This clone appeared once. V is TRBV27 and J is TRBJ2-3; 7 bases match TRBD2. This CDR3 contains 16 residues. Germline V gene data show CDR1 as MNHEY and CDR2 as SMNVEV (reference sequence). After removal of 1 base from V and 3 bases from J, the junction contained 7 bases not matched to a gene. The CDR3 loop is CASSLFPGGITDTQYF. The CDR3 nucleotides read TGTGCCAGCAGTTTATTCCCGGGAGGAATAACAGATACGCAGTATTTT.

The CDR3 nucleotides read TGTGCCTGGAGTCCGAATTCGGGCCCCTACGAGCAGTACTTC. As protein: CAWSPNSGPYEQYF. The chain joins TRBV30 to TRBJ2-7, with unresolved D. This CDR3 has 14 amino acids. The ends were cut back, 2 bases at V and 2 bases at J, with 13 bases in the middle. From germline, CDR1 is GTSNPN and CDR2 SVGIG (reference sequence).

This rearrangement joins TRBV2 to TRBJ2-3; D possibly corresponds to TRBD2 (5 bases). There are 15 residues in the CDR3. V was cut by 3 bases and J by 0 bases, with 10 bases left in between. Germline CDR1 reads SNHLY; CDR2 reads FYNNEI. CDR3 sequence: CASSDGLASTDTQYF. CDR3 DNA sequence: TGTGCCAGCAGTGATGGGCTAGCTAGCACAGATACGCAGTATTTT.

DNA of the CDR3: TGCGCCAGCAGCGCCCAAGAGACCCAGTACTTC. It specifies CASSAQETQYF. The J gene is TRBJ2-5, the V gene TRBV5-1; no clear D. V lost 4 bases and J 1 base, leaving 2 bases between the germline ends. Per the germline V gene, CDR1 is SGHRS and CDR2 is YFSETQ. The CDR3 has 11 residues.

This sequence joins TRBV19 and TRBJ2-2; a weak D match, TRBD2 (6 bases). V gave up 5 bases and J gave up 4 bases, with 14 bases separating them. This CDR3 is 15 amino acids long. CDR1 is LNHDA and CDR2 is SQIVND in the germline V gene (reference sequence). CDR3 residues: CASSPMSEGTGELFF. The CDR3 DNA reads TGTGCCAGTAGTCCCATGTCGGAGGGCACCGGGGAGCTGTTTTTT.

The chain recombines TRBV18 with TRBJ1-4; 9 bases map to TRBD1. The V gene end was trimmed by 4 bases and the J gene end by 8 bases; junction bases not matched to a gene: 5. This CDR3 contains 14 residues. CDR1 and CDR2 (germline): KGHSH, LQKENI. The CDR3, as DNA: TGTGCCAGCTCACGGACAGGGGTGAGAGAAAAACTGTTTTTT. This codes for CASSRTGVREKLFF.

This clone has only one observation. V gene TRBV14 combines with J gene TRBJ1-1; possibly TRBD1 for D (6 bases). Germline V CDR1 and CDR2: SGHDN, FVKESK. The length of the CDR3 is 16 residues. Trimming took off 4 bases at V and 6 bases at J, with 21 bases between the two ends. The CDR3 region has the DNA TGTGCCAGCAGCCGCTTTGCAGGGGTCGCCACCGCTGAAGCTTTCTTT. It codes for CASSRFAGVATAEAFF.

J is TRBJ1-1 and V is TRBV11-2; D ambiguous. This CDR3 is 13 amino acids long. The germline V gene has CDR1 SGHAT and CDR2 FQNNGV. The V and J ends lost 6 bases and 6 bases respectively, with 14 bases between them. The CDR3 nucleotides are TGTGCCAGCAGTCAGTCTAGTTTAGCTGAAGCTTTCTTT. Translated: CASSQSSLAEAFF.

This chain connects TRBV4-1 to TRBJ2-2; the match to TRBD2 covers 11 bases. The CDR3 has 18 amino acids. The germline V gene has CDR1 MGHRA and CDR2 YSYEKL. After removal of 3 bases from V and 2 bases from J, the junction contained 8 bases not matched to a gene. The chain's CDR3 is CASSQERTSGSNTGELFF. CDR3 in DNA: TGCGCCAGCAGCCAGGAACGGACTAGCGGGTCTAACACCGGGGAGCTGTTTTTT.

This clone has just one count. V is TRBV10-3 and J is TRBJ2-1; TRBD1 matches at 7 bases. In germline, CDR1 is ENHRY, CDR2 SYGVKD. The CDR3 is made up of 15 amino acids. V lost 5 bases to trimming and J lost 5 bases; unmatched junction nucleotides: 9. CDR3 nucleotides: TGTGCCATCAGTAAGGTACAGGGGCCCCACAATGAGCAGTTCTTC. Protein: CAISKVQGPHNEQFF.

The chain couples TRBV7-2 to TRBJ2-6; D is uncertain. Looked up from germline, CDR1 is SGHTA and CDR2 is FQGNSA. V was cut by 7 bases and J by 2 bases, with 15 bases left in between. There are 16 residues in the CDR3. The CDR3 DNA sequence: TGTGCCAGCAACTACCCTCACGGGCCTGGGGCCAACGTCCTGACTTTC. Amino acids: CASNYPHGPGANVLTF.

The V gene is TRBV7-9, the J gene TRBJ1-1, with D uncertain. The germline V gene encodes CDR1 SEHNR and CDR2 FQNEAQ (reference sequence). This CDR3 region has 13 residues. V was shortened by 6 bases and J by 1 base, with 9 bases between the two germline ends. CDR3 protein: CASRTNRNTEAFF. In DNA, the CDR3 is TGTGCCAGCAGAACCAATCGGAACACTGAAGCTTTCTTT.

This rearrangement joins TRBV6-5 to TRBJ2-1; a possible D gene is TRBD1 (5 bases). Between the trimmed V and J ends, which lost 6 bases and 7 bases, there was a span of 19 bases. The CDR3 is 15 residues long. The germline gives CDR1 MNHEY, CDR2 SVGAGI. The CDR3 nucleotides are TGTGCCAGCAGCATCGACAGCGTACCCCCGAATGAGCAGTTCTTC. This codes for CASSIDSVPPNEQFF.

V and J are TRBV19 and TRBJ2-7; TRBD1 matches 9 bases. V lost 2 bases, J lost 0 bases, and 5 bases stayed unmatched. CDR1 and CDR2 (germline): LNHDA, SQIVND (reference sequence). The CDR3 spans 16 residues. For the CDR3, the DNA is TGTGCCAGTAGTATATCCGAGACAGGGGGCTCCTACGAGCAGTACTTC. This sequence encodes CASSISETGGSYEQYF. The whole variable domain, remainder taken from reference TRBV19 and TRBJ2-7, is DGGITQSPKYLFRKEGQNVTLSCEQNLNHDAMYWYRQDPGQGLRLIYYSQIVNDFQKGDIAEGYSVSREKKESFPLTVTSAQKNPTAFYLCASSISETGGSYEQYFGPGTRLTVT.

V gene TRBV27 combines with J gene TRBJ1-2; TRBD1 matches 8 bases. V dropped 0 bases and J dropped 7; count of bases not matched to a gene: 10. Germline CDR1 is MNHEY and CDR2 is SMNVEV (reference sequence). CDR3 length equals 16 residues. Here the CDR3 DNA reads TGTGCCAGCAGTTTATCAAACAGGGGGAGTTTGCTTGGCTACACCTTC. Its protein product is CASSLSNRGSLLGYTF.

This sequence joins TRBV5-6 and TRBJ1-3; D uncertain. Trimming pared 0 bases from V and 2 bases from J, leaving 6 bases between. The CDR3 spans 14 residues. Germline V CDR1 and CDR2: SGHDT, YYEEEE. The CDR3 loop is CASSLAGAGNTIYF. The CDR3 coding sequence is TGTGCCAGCAGCTTGGCAGGAGCTGGAAACACCATATATTTT.

The chain has TRBV9 and TRBJ2-3, with 11 bases identical to TRBD2. V was pared by 3 bases and J by 2 bases, with 11 bases of the junction left unmatched. The germline V gene encodes CDR1 SGDLS and CDR2 YYNGEE. This CDR3 is 18 amino acids long. In nucleotides, the CDR3 is TGTGCCAGCAGCGCCCGTCTAGCGGGAGGAGAAAACACAGATACGCAGTATTTT. Amino acid sequence: CASSARLAGGENTDTQYF.

The chain employs TRBV10-3 and TRBJ2-7; D not resolved. The V gene lost 0 bases and the J gene lost 9 bases, with 15 bases spanning the gap. CDR1 is ENHRY, CDR2 SYGVKD, per germline. CDR3 length: 14 amino acids. The CDR3 nucleotides read TGTGCCATCAGTGAGTCGGGGTCCTTGGTAGGGCAGTACTTC. Protein: CAISESGSLVGQYF.

This clone was observed a handful of times. The chain uses TRBV27 and TRBJ1-5, with 7 positions matching TRBD1. Germline lookup yields CDR1 MNHEY and CDR2 SMNVEV (reference sequence). The CDR3 is 15 residues long. J was trimmed by 9 bases and V by 4 bases; bases with no gene match: 12. For the CDR3, the DNA is TGTGCCAGCAGTTCAGGACAGGCCCCTCGTCGGCCCCAGCATTTT. Amino acid sequence: CASSSGQAPRRPQHF.